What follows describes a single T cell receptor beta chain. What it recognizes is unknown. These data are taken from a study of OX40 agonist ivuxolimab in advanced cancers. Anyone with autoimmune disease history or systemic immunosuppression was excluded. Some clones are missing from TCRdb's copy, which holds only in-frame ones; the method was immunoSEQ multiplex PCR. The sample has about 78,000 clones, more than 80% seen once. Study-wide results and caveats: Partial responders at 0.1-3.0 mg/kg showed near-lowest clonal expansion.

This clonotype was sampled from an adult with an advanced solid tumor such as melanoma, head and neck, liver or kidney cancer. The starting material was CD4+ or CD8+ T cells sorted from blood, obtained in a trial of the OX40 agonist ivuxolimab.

CDR3 in amino acids: CASSLGMAGHEQYF. The CDR3 nucleotides read TGTGCCAGCAGCTTAGGAATGGCAGGGCACGAGCAGTACTTC. The genes are TRBV11-3 and TRBJ2-7; the D gene is possibly TRBD1 (5 bases). The V and J ends lost 1 base and 5 bases respectively, with 12 bases between them. The CDR3 runs 14 residues. The germline V gene has CDR1 SGHNT and CDR2 YENEEA.